These 32 T cell receptor beta chains originate from one sample sequenced in a study of cytomegalovirus exposure and HLA in healthy donors. Clones were read by immunoSEQ multiplex PCR, and TCRdb kept only the in-frame ones, dropping some. Of 95,000 to 120,000 clones listed, over 75% were seen once; the top ten hold 3%. The sequencing input was PBMCs. The receptors here all came from a woman in her late teens or twenties in good health and CMV-seronegative.

V gene TRBV19 combines with J gene TRBJ1-2; TRBD1 might be the D (5 bases). CDR1 and CDR2 from the germline V gene are LNHDA and SQIVND (reference sequence). There are 14 residues in the CDR3. V lost 0 bases and J 7 bases, leaving 12 bases between the germline ends. CDR3 nucleotides: TGTGCCAGTAGTATAGATGCGGGGCAGCTTGGCTACACCTTC. It is translated as CASSIDAGQLGYTF.

The chain has TRBV30 and TRBJ1-4; TRBD1 matches at 9 bases. The CDR3 is 15 residues long. The germline V gene has CDR1 GTSNPN and CDR2 SVGIG (reference sequence). V lost 4 bases and J lost 4; bases outside the gene matches: 7. The CDR3 DNA reads TGTGCCTGGAACGGTGGGACAGGGAATAATGAAAAACTGTTTTTT. Translation: CAWNGGTGNNEKLFF.

V usage is TRBV7-8 and J usage is TRBJ1-1, with D maybe TRBD1 (6 bases). Germline CDR1 and CDR2: SGHVS and FQNEAQ. The germline V and J ends were trimmed by 1 base and 0 bases, with 9 bases remaining between them. The CDR3 has 15 residues. This CDR3 reads CASSLGAGVNTEAFF. The DNA of the CDR3 is TGTGCCAGCAGCTTAGGGGCAGGGGTGAACACTGAAGCTTTCTTT.

The rearrangement joins TRBV20-1 to TRBJ1-2; D not certain. Per germline, CDR1 DFQATT and CDR2 SNEGSKA (reference sequence). The V gene lost 3 bases and the J gene lost 5 bases, with 7 bases spanning the gap. The CDR3 length is 11 residues. CDR3 sequence: CSASQWYGYTF. The CDR3 nucleotides are TGCAGTGCTAGCCAGTGGTATGGCTACACCTTC.

The rearrangement uses TRBV6-1 and TRBJ1-3; a possible D gene is TRBD1 (5 bases). The V end lost 2 bases, the J end lost 2 bases, and 7 bases lay between the germline ends. CDR1 is MNHNS, CDR2 SASEGT, per germline. The CDR3 extends over 14 amino acids. The CDR3 here is CASSEQGAGNTIYF. In nucleotides, the CDR3 is TGTGCCAGCAGTGAACAGGGCGCTGGAAACACCATATATTTT.

The CDR3 is CASSSVTGSDGYTF. The CDR3 nucleotides are TGTGCCAGCAGTTCCGTGACAGGGTCGGATGGCTACACCTTC. The V and J genes are TRBV6-5 and TRBJ1-2, with 7 bases lining up with TRBD1. Germline lookup yields CDR1 MNHEY and CDR2 SVGAGI. The CDR3 runs 14 residues. After removal of 4 bases from V and 6 bases from J, the junction contained 8 bases not matched to a gene.

The V gene is TRBV19, the J gene TRBJ1-3; D gene unclear. CDR3 size: 14 residues. From germline, CDR1 is LNHDA and CDR2 SQIVND (reference sequence). Trimming cost V 7 bases and J 2 bases, with 12 bases left between them. The CDR3 here is CASNERTAGNTIYF. Here the CDR3 DNA reads TGTGCCAGTAATGAACGCACAGCTGGAAACACCATATATTTT.

V usage is TRBV4-1 and J usage is TRBJ1-1, with 7 bases that match TRBD1. V shed 4 bases, J shed 0 bases, and the junction held 11 bases outside the gene matches. The CDR3 loop spans 17 amino acids. CDR1 is MGHRA and CDR2 is YSYEKL in the germline V gene. The CDR3 DNA follows: TGCGCCAGCAGCCGCAGGACAGGTGGTATAGTGAACACTGAAGCTTTCTTT. It is translated as CASSRRTGGIVNTEAFF.

The J gene is TRBJ2-1, the V gene TRBV9; D remains unclear. CDR3 length equals 12 residues. The V gene lost 0 bases and the J gene lost 8 bases, with 6 bases spanning the gap. Germline V gene data show CDR1 as SGDLS and CDR2 as YYNGEE. The CDR3 DNA follows: TGTGCCAGCAGCGTAGTATTTTATGAGCAGTTCTTC. Residues: CASSVVFYEQFF. Full variable domain (missing parts from reference TRBV9 and TRBJ2-1): DSGVTQTPKHLITATGQRVTLRCSPRSGDLSVYWYQQSLDQGLQFLIQYYNGEERAKGNILERFSAQQFPDLHSELNLSSLELGDSALYFCASSVVFYEQFFGPGTRLTVL.

The chain has TRBV25-1 and TRBJ2-3, with D possibly TRBD2 on 6 matching bases. V was shortened by 4 bases and J by 2 bases, with 22 bases between the two germline ends. The CDR3 has 18 residues. Germline V gene sequence: CDR1 MGHDK, CDR2 SYGVNS. DNA for the CDR3: TGTGCCAGCAGTGGCCCTAGTGATCGGAGGGAGGTCACAGATACGCAGTATTTT. This gives the protein CASSGPSDRREVTDTQYF.

V usage is TRBV5-6 and J usage is TRBJ1-5; 8 bases map to TRBD1. V dropped 4 bases and J dropped 9; count of bases not matched to a gene: 15. Germline V CDR1 and CDR2: SGHDT, YYEEEE. This CDR3 contains 16 residues. In DNA, the CDR3 is TGTGCCAGCAGCCAACGGTTTTCAGGGGGCCCCGCGCCCCAGCATTTT. It is translated as CASSQRFSGGPAPQHF.

The chain recombines TRBV9 with TRBJ1-4; no reliable D call. Germline CDR1 SGDLS, CDR2 YYNGEE. CDR3 length: 14 residues. V lost 10 bases, J lost 0 bases, and 13 bases lay in between. The CDR3 nucleotides read TGTGCCTCCCCGGAGACTGCAACTAATGAAAAACTGTTTTTT. This encodes CASPETATNEKLFF.

The chain has TRBV10-3 and TRBJ2-7, with D perhaps matching TRBD1 (6 bases). Germline values: CDR1 ENHRY, CDR2 SYGVKD. Trimming pared 4 bases from V and 5 bases from J, leaving 9 bases between. This CDR3 comprises 12 residues. The CDR3 sequence: CAISAKGDEQYF. CDR3 in DNA: TGTGCCATCAGTGCCAAGGGGGACGAGCAGTACTTC.

The V call is TRBV7-2, the J call TRBJ2-7; 8 bases fit TRBD2. CDR3 length equals 16 residues. Germline lookup yields CDR1 SGHTA and CDR2 FQGNSA. The J segment lost 4 bases and the V segment lost 5 bases, leaving 13 bases of the junction unmatched. CDR3 in amino acids: CASSPGGAGGMYEQYF. Here the CDR3 DNA reads TGTGCCAGCAGCCCAGGTGGGGCGGGGGGAATGTACGAGCAGTACTTC.

V usage is TRBV5-5 and J usage is TRBJ1-2, with D maybe TRBD1 (6 bases). V lost 4 bases, J lost 7 bases, and 11 bases lay in between. Germline V CDR1 and CDR2: SGHKS, YYEKEE (reference sequence). This CDR3 spans 12 amino acids. The CDR3 DNA reads as TGTGCCAGCAGCCAAGGGGGATCTGGCTACACCTTC. The encoded protein is CASSQGGSGYTF.

The V and J genes are TRBV21-1 and TRBJ1-4. TRBV21-1 is a documented pseudogene. This CDR3 has 14 amino acids. The CDR3 DNA is TGTGCCAGCAGCAAAGTAAAGGAGGATGAAAAACTGTTTTTT. Encoded protein: CASSKVKEDEKLFF.

In the case of this clone: The sample holds other DNA sequences that translate to the same CDR3. J is TRBJ1-6 and V is TRBV5-1; D unclear. Deletions cut 0 bases from V and 10 bases from J, with 8 bases between. Germline V gives CDR1 SGHRS, CDR2 YFSETQ. The CDR3 length is 13 residues. Here the CDR3 reads CASSLAGRSPLHF. CDR3 nucleotides: TGCGCCAGCAGCTTGGCGGGGAGGTCACCCCTCCACTTT.

The chain combines TRBV6-1 with TRBJ2-5, with D tentatively TRBD1 (5 bases). The germline V gene has CDR1 MNHNS and CDR2 SASEGT. Trimming removed 0 bases at V and 5 bases at J, with 13 bases between. This CDR3 region has 15 residues. The CDR3, as DNA: TGTGCCAGCAGTGAAGCGCCATGGGGCCGGGAGACCCAGTACTTC. This translates into CASSEAPWGRETQYF.

The chain joins TRBV19 to TRBJ2-1; tentative D call: TRBD2 (7 bases). The CDR3 covers 15 residues. Germline CDR1 LNHDA, CDR2 SQIVND (reference sequence). The germline V and J ends were trimmed by 0 bases and 10 bases, with 16 bases remaining between them. Here the CDR3 DNA reads TGTGCCAGTAGTATAGATCTATGGGGGCGGGGGGAGCAGTTCTTC. This translates into CASSIDLWGRGEQFF.

This clone was observed once. V is TRBV2 and J is TRBJ2-5, with a possible D match to TRBD2 (5 bases). Trimming took 4 bases from V and 6 from J, leaving 9 bases between them. The CDR3 runs 12 residues. CDR1 and CDR2 (germline): SNHLY, FYNNEI. This chain's CDR3 is CASSGETQTQYF. CDR3 DNA: TGTGCCAGCAGTGGGGAGACCCAGACCCAGTACTTC.

J is TRBJ1-1 and V is TRBV7-8; TRBD1 matches at 8 bases. Germline V gene data show CDR1 as SGHVS and CDR2 as FQNEAQ. The J segment lost 7 bases and the V segment lost 5 bases, leaving 6 bases of the junction unmatched. CDR3 size: 13 residues. The CDR3 coding sequence is TGTGCCAGCAGCCCACGGACAGGGATTGAAGCTTTCTTT. This translates into CASSPRTGIEAFF.

V usage is TRBV27 and J usage is TRBJ1-1, with unresolved D. The CDR3 is made up of 12 amino acids. V shed 7 bases and J shed 5 bases, with 11 bases lying between them. CDR1 is MNHEY and CDR2 is SMNVEV in the germline V gene (reference sequence). In DNA form, the CDR3 reads TGTGCCAGCAAGCAAGGGAGGACTGAAGCTTTCTTT. Its protein product is CASKQGRTEAFF.

This chain links TRBV6-5 with TRBJ2-2; TRBD1 matches at 10 bases. The V segment lost 5 bases and the J segment 7 bases; nucleotides outside the gene matches: 7. CDR3 length equals 15 residues. The germline V gene has CDR1 MNHEY and CDR2 SVGAGI. The CDR3 DNA sequence: TGTGCCAGCAGTACTAAGACAGGGGGCGTCGGGGAGCTGTTTTTT. It specifies CASSTKTGGVGELFF.

This chain joins TRBV7-6 and TRBJ2-3; D unresolved. CDR3 length equals 13 residues. Germline values: CDR1 SGHVS, CDR2 FNYEAQ. V shed 4 bases and J shed 0 bases, with 5 bases lying between them. CDR3 coding DNA: TGTGCCAGCAGCTCCTATAGCACAGATACGCAGTATTTT. This translates into CASSSYSTDTQYF.

The chain links TRBV30 to TRBJ1-1, with 8 positions matching TRBD1. From germline, CDR1 is GTSNPN and CDR2 SVGIG (reference sequence). This CDR3 comprises 13 residues. V lost 5 bases, J lost 1 base, and 3 bases stayed unmatched. CDR3 loop: CAWAGQGNTEAFF. CDR3 nucleotide sequence: TGTGCCTGGGCCGGACAGGGGAACACTGAAGCTTTCTTT.

The rearrangement links TRBV7-9 to TRBJ2-2; D is ambiguous. This CDR3 contains 14 residues. Trimming stripped 1 base from V and 6 bases from J, with 9 bases between. Per germline, CDR1 SEHNR and CDR2 FQNEAQ (reference sequence). The CDR3, as DNA: TGTGCCAGCAGCTTAGAATGGCAGGCCGGGGAGCTGTTTTTT. Amino acid sequence: CASSLEWQAGELFF.

This rearrangement joins TRBV29-1 to TRBJ1-6; no definite D call. Trimming took off 6 bases at V and 6 bases at J, with 12 bases between the two ends. Germline CDR1 and CDR2: SQVTM and ANQGSEA. The CDR3 spans 13 residues. CDR3 in amino acids: CSVIEGFNSPLHF. In nucleotides, the CDR3 is TGCAGCGTGATTGAGGGTTTTAATTCACCCCTCCACTTT.

The rearrangement uses TRBV11-2 and TRBJ2-1; tentatively, D is TRBD2 (6 bases). V was shortened by 3 bases and J by 9 bases, with 12 bases between the two germline ends. Germline lookup yields CDR1 SGHAT and CDR2 FQNNGV. The CDR3 loop spans 13 amino acids. The CDR3 DNA is TGTGCCAGCAGCTTTTCAAAGGGAGGTGAGCAGTTCTTC. It yields the protein CASSFSKGGEQFF. Full variable domain (remainder filled in from reference TRBV11-2 and TRBJ2-1): EAGVAQSPRYKIIEKRQSVAFWCNPISGHATLYWYQQILGQGPKLLIQFQNNGVVDDSQLPKDRFSAERLKGVDSTLKIQPAKLEDSAVYLCASSFSKGGEQFFGPGTRLTVL.

The chain couples TRBV18 to TRBJ1-1, with a tentative D call TRBD1 (5 bases). CDR3 length equals 15 residues. From germline, CDR1 is KGHSH and CDR2 LQKENI. Trimming took off 6 bases at V and 1 base at J, with 15 bases between the two ends. The CDR3 DNA is TGTGCCAGCTCTAAGGGTGCGGGGGGGAACACTGAAGCTTTCTTT. It yields the protein CASSKGAGGNTEAFF.

The chain is built from TRBV7-8 and TRBJ2-7; 9 nucleotides agree with TRBD2. The CDR3 runs 13 residues. Germline CDR1 SGHVS, CDR2 FQNEAQ. The junction had 2 bases not matched to a gene; V was cut back by 6 bases and J by 2 bases. In nucleotides, the CDR3 is TGTGCCAGCAGGGGCGGGGGGGCCTACGAGCAGTACTTC. This sequence encodes CASRGGGAYEQYF.

The chain uses TRBV9 and TRBJ2-7, with D possibly matching TRBD1 (6 bases). Trimming pared 4 bases from V and 0 bases from J, leaving 17 bases between. This CDR3 has 16 residues. Germline CDR1 is SGDLS and CDR2 is YYNGEE. The CDR3 spells CASSLNPGVLSYEQYF. In nucleotides, the CDR3 is TGTGCCAGCAGCCTTAACCCAGGGGTCCTCTCCTACGAGCAGTACTTC. The whole variable domain, remainder taken from reference TRBV9 and TRBJ2-7, is DSGVTQTPKHLITATGQRVTLRCSPRSGDLSVYWYQQSLDQGLQFLIQYYNGEERAKGNILERFSAQQFPDLHSELNLSSLELGDSALYFCASSLNPGVLSYEQYFGPGTRLTVT.

The chain combines TRBV6-1 with TRBJ2-7; D call uncertain. Per the germline V gene, CDR1 is MNHNS and CDR2 is SASEGT. The CDR3 is made up of 10 amino acids. V was clipped by 5 bases and J by 4 bases, with 3 bases between them. The CDR3 coding sequence is TGTGCCAGCAGTTATTACGAGCAGTACTTC. It codes for CASSYYEQYF.